A single sample gave rise to the 13 T cell receptor beta chains below, sequenced in a study of blood T cell repertoires in COVID-19. TCRdb's table, derived via immunoSEQ multiplex PCR, lists solely in-frame clones and lacks some. The sample has roughly 150,000 clones; roughly nine tenths are singletons. Specimen: peripheral blood. Receptors were obtained from a woman aged 40 to 50 with acute or convalescent COVID-19.

The chain has TRBV30 and TRBJ1-1; D uncertain. The V gene's germline CDR1 is GTSNPN and CDR2 SVGIG (reference sequence). Between the trimmed V and J ends, which lost 0 bases and 1 base, there was a span of 6 bases. CDR3 length: 13 residues. In DNA form, the CDR3 reads TGTGCCTGGAGTGTACACCGGAACACTGAAGCTTTCTTT. Protein sequence: CAWSVHRNTEAFF.

The chain has TRBV11-2 and TRBJ2-7, with 7 bases lining up with TRBD1. CDR1 SGHAT and CDR2 FQNNGV come from the germline V gene. The J segment lost 3 bases and the V segment lost 0 bases, leaving 14 bases of the junction unmatched. There are 18 residues in the CDR3. The CDR3 coding sequence is TGTGCCAGCAGCTTAGAGGTGGGACAGTCTATAAACTTCTACGAGCAGTACTTC. Its protein is CASSLEVGQSINFYEQYF.

The chain carries TRBV2 and TRBJ2-3; 10 nucleotides match TRBD2. The V gene's germline CDR1 is SNHLY and CDR2 FYNNEI. The V segment lost 3 bases and the J segment 3 bases; nucleotides outside the gene matches: 6. The CDR3 consists of 16 residues. This CDR3 is CASSEGLAHPTDTQYF. DNA of the CDR3: TGTGCCAGCAGTGAGGGACTAGCGCACCCTACAGATACGCAGTATTTT. The full variable domain, with the rest looked up from reference TRBV2 and TRBJ2-3, is EPEVTQTPSHQVTQMGQEVILRCVPISNHLYFYWYRQILGQKVEFLVSFYNNEISEKSEIFDDQFSVERPDGSNFTLKIRSTKLEDSAMYFCASSEGLAHPTDTQYFGPGTRLTVL.

The chain recombines TRBV19 with TRBJ2-1, with 9 bases identical to TRBD2. V lost 8 bases to trimming and J lost 8 bases; unmatched junction nucleotides: 13. Germline values: CDR1 LNHDA, CDR2 SQIVND (reference sequence). The CDR3 sequence is 15 residues long. DNA of the CDR3: TGTGCCAGTCGGGGTAAGCGGGAGGTTTCCGATGAGCAGTTCTTC. This codes for CASRGKREVSDEQFF.

The V and J genes are TRBV4-2 and TRBJ2-7, with D tentatively TRBD2 (5 bases). V gave up 1 base and J gave up 5 bases, with 15 bases separating them. Germline V gene lookup returns CDR1 LGHNA and CDR2 YNFKEQ. The CDR3 spans 15 residues. CDR3 nucleotides: TGTGCCAGCAGCCAAGTCGGGGTTCTAAATAACGAGCAGTACTTC. It specifies CASSQVGVLNNEQYF.

V gene TRBV28 combines with J gene TRBJ1-2; 7 nucleotides align to TRBD1. CDR3 length: 14 amino acids. Germline assignment: CDR1 MDHEN and CDR2 SYDVKM. Germline trimming cut 4 bases from V and 4 bases from J; bases unmatched to any gene: 6. CDR3 bases: TGTGCCAGCAGTTCCACAGGGGTTACCTATGGCTACACCTTC. As protein: CASSSTGVTYGYTF.

CDR3 sequence reads: CASSPRDRLDGTEAFF. The DNA of the CDR3 is TGTGCCAGCAGCCCTCGGGACAGGCTTGATGGCACTGAAGCTTTCTTT. The V gene is TRBV11-2, the J gene TRBJ1-1, with 8 bases aligning to TRBD1. Germline V gene data show CDR1 as SGHAT and CDR2 as FQNNGV. The CDR3 contains 16 residues. The ends lost 5 bases at V and 4 bases at J; junction bases unmatched: 12.

The V gene is TRBV27, the J gene TRBJ2-7, with D tentatively TRBD2 (5 bases). The ends were cut back, 10 bases at V and 6 bases at J, with 19 bases in the middle. From germline, CDR1 is MNHEY and CDR2 SMNVEV (reference sequence). This CDR3 has 13 residues. CDR3 DNA sequence: TGTGCCATCTCCCGGACTGGAGCTCGCGAGCAGTACTTC. Amino acids: CAISRTGAREQYF.

This chain connects TRBV7-2 to TRBJ1-1; D unresolved. The germline gives CDR1 SGHTA, CDR2 FQGNSA. There are 14 residues in the CDR3. The ends were cut back, 0 bases at V and 4 bases at J, with 9 bases in the middle. Here the CDR3 DNA reads TGTGCCAGCAGCTTAGCATTAGTTTTCACTGAAGCTTTCTTT. This encodes CASSLALVFTEAFF.

The J gene is TRBJ1-6, the V gene TRBV9; 8 bases line up with TRBD1. The CDR3 runs 16 residues. Germline CDR1 and CDR2: SGDLS and YYNGEE. The trim removed 0 bases at V and 13 bases at J, leaving 12 bases unmatched. The CDR3: CASSVGAGGEYAPLHF. The CDR3, as DNA: TGTGCCAGCAGCGTAGGGGCAGGGGGCGAATATGCGCCCCTCCACTTT.

This sequence joins TRBV10-3 and TRBJ1-5; unclear D gene. This CDR3 comprises 14 residues. CDR1 and CDR2 (germline): ENHRY, SYGVKD. Trimming took 5 bases from V and 0 from J, leaving 8 bases between them. CDR3 sequence (DNA): TGTGCCATCAGTCCGGACTATAGCAATCAGCCCCAGCATTTT. Its translation is CAISPDYSNQPQHF.

V and J are TRBV19 and TRBJ2-7; perhaps TRBD1 as D (7 bases). The CDR3 consists of 13 residues. Trimming removed 3 bases at V and 4 bases at J, with 10 bases between. The germline gives CDR1 LNHDA, CDR2 SQIVND (reference sequence). This chain's CDR3 is CASSIGGQYEQYF. The CDR3 region has the DNA TGTGCCAGTAGTATCGGGGGACAGTACGAGCAGTACTTC. The whole variable domain, filled in from reference TRBV19 and TRBJ2-7, reads DGGITQSPKYLFRKEGQNVTLSCEQNLNHDAMYWYRQDPGQGLRLIYYSQIVNDFQKGDIAEGYSVSREKKESFPLTVTSAQKNPTAFYLCASSIGGQYEQYFGPGTRLTVT.

The chain joins TRBV4-1 to TRBJ1-2; 12 bases align to TRBD1. The length of the CDR3 is 16 residues. CDR1 MGHRA and CDR2 YSYEKL come from the germline V gene. V dropped 4 bases and J dropped 4; count of bases not matched to a gene: 7. CDR3 sequence (DNA): TGCGCCAGCAGCCGAAACCCGGGACAGGGGGCCTATGGCTACACCTTC. Its protein is CASSRNPGQGAYGYTF.